A selection of T cell receptor beta chains follows, all from one sample in a study of blood T cells in healthy people across ages. A single record per CDR3 protein comes from TCRdb applying MiXCR to the 5' RACE reads. Of around 2 million distinct CDR3 sequences in the sample, roughly two fifths were seen once. The sample was blood. The receptor source for this set is a human donor in good health. CDR3s include the opening cysteine and the closing phenylalanine or tryptophan. D genes are given only for firm matches. Rows may omit the clone size; those that give it use once, few, many or a size class.

j_call	clone_size	d_call	v_call	cdr3_nt	cdr3_aa
TRBJ2-3	few	.	TRBV10-3	TGTGCCATCAGTGAGGGACTACCAAAAAGCACAGATACGCAGTATTTT	CAISEGLPKSTDTQYF
TRBJ2-3	few	.	TRBV4-3	TGCGCCAGCAGCCAAGATCTAGGACCAACAACCACAGATACGCAGTATTTT	CASSQDLGPTTTDTQYF
TRBJ2-5	.	.	TRBV10-2	TGCGCCAGCAGTTGGGGGGACTACCAAGAGACCCAGTACTTC	CASSWGDYQETQYF
TRBJ2-7	few	.	TRBV4-3	TGCGCCAGCAGCCAAGATGTCCTCGGCAGCCAGGGATCGGGCGAGCAGTACTTC	CASSQDVLGSQGSGEQYF
TRBJ2-1	few	.	TRBV9	TGTGCCAGCAGCCCATATCCGAGCTCCTACAATGAGCAGTTCTTC	CASSPYPSSYNEQFF
TRBJ2-1	.	TRBD1	TRBV12-3/TRBV12-4	TGTGCCAGCAGTAACCTCCAGACCCAGGGGGATGAGCAGTTCTTC	CASSNLQTQGDEQFF
TRBJ1-2	.	.	TRBV12-3/TRBV12-4	TGTGCCAGCAGTCCCCCCAGGGTTCGGGGTGCGTACACCTTC	CASSPPRVRGAYTF
TRBJ2-5	.	.	TRBV29-1	TGCAGCGTTGGACTTCCGAGCGGGACCCAGTACTTC	CSVGLPSGTQYF
TRBJ2-7	.	.	TRBV2	TGTGCCAGCTATCGGGACATTCTTAAAACTCCTTACGAGCAGTACTTC	CASYRDILKTPYEQYF
TRBJ2-7	few	.	TRBV27	TGTGCCAGCATCCCCGCCAGGGGACCCTACGAGCAGTACTTC	CASIPARGPYEQYF
TRBJ2-7	.	.	TRBV20-1	TGCAGTGCTCGACTAGTTCCTTCCTACGAGCAGTACTTC	CSARLVPSYEQYF
TRBJ1-2	.	.	TRBV5-1	TGCGCCAGCAGCCCCGAACGAGGAGGGGGCTATGGCTACACCTTC	CASSPERGGGYGYTF
TRBJ2-5	few	.	TRBV4-2	TGTGCCAGCAGCCAAGGGCTGGTAGAGGGGGGGCGTCAAGAGACCCAGTACTTC	CASSQGLVEGGRQETQYF
TRBJ2-7	.	.	TRBV28	TGTGCCAGCAGAGTCGGAATCCTGTACGAGCAGTACTTC	CASRVGILYEQYF
TRBJ2-1	.	TRBD1	TRBV15	TGTGCCACCAGCACCGGGACAGGGTACAATGAGCAGTTCTTC	CATSTGTGYNEQFF
TRBJ1-1	.	.	TRBV4-2	TGTGCCAGCAGCCAAGATTACAGGAACACTGAAGCTTTCTTT	CASSQDYRNTEAFF
TRBJ2-2	.	TRBD2	TRBV5-6	TGTGCCAGCAGCTTGCCGGGACTAGCGGACACCGGGGAGCTGTTTTTT	CASSLPGLADTGELFF
TRBJ1-2	.	.	TRBV20-1	TGCAGTGCTCCCACGGGAGGCGGGCTCTTTAGCAGAGGCTACACCTTC	CSAPTGGGLFSRGYTF
TRBJ2-7	.	.	TRBV12-3/TRBV12-4	TGTGCCAGCAGTTTTAGGACCCAGGAGCAGTACTTC	CASSFRTQEQYF
TRBJ2-2	.	.	TRBV7-2	TGTGCCAGCGGCGGACGGACTAACACCGGGGAGCTGTTTTTT	CASGGRTNTGELFF
TRBJ2-3	.	.	TRBV7-2	TGTGCCAGCAGCTGGAAGGGGTTTCCCGGCACAGATACGCAGTATTTT	CASSWKGFPGTDTQYF
TRBJ1-1	few	TRBD1	TRBV12-3/TRBV12-4	TGTGCCAGCAGTGTCATACAGGGGGCTGAAGCTTTCTTT	CASSVIQGAEAFF
TRBJ2-3	few	.	TRBV7-2	TGTGCCAGCAGCTTAGCCCCTGGGTCGGGCACAGATACGCAGTATTTT	CASSLAPGSGTDTQYF
TRBJ2-5	few	.	TRBV12-3/TRBV12-4	TGTGCCAGCAGTTCGGTCCCAAGGGGAGAGACCCAGTACTTC	CASSSVPRGETQYF
TRBJ1-2	few	.	TRBV5-1	TGCGCCAGCAGCCCCCTCTACGGACAAGAGGGCTATGGCTACACCTTC	CASSPLYGQEGYGYTF
TRBJ2-1	few	TRBD2	TRBV12-5	TGTGCGTCGGGAGGGGGGGCCCTGACCGGCAATGAGCAGTTCTTC	CASGGGALTGNEQFF
TRBJ1-1	.	TRBD1	TRBV5-1	TGCGCCAGCAGCTCGGGGGACAGGGAAGTTACTGAAGCTTTCTTT	CASSSGDREVTEAFF
TRBJ1-1	.	.	TRBV27	TGTGCCAGCAGTTTGATTTGGGAGGCTGAAGCTTTCTTT	CASSLIWEAEAFF
TRBJ2-1	few	.	TRBV25-1	TGTGCCAGCAGTGATGGAGGGGTTACCCACAATGAGCAGTTCTTC	CASSDGGVTHNEQFF
TRBJ1-5	once	TRBD1	TRBV4-1	TGCGCCAGCAGCCATCCGGCCCGGGACAGGGACAATCAGCCCCAGCATTTT	CASSHPARDRDNQPQHF
TRBJ2-3	.	TRBD1	TRBV2	TGTGCCAGCAGTGAACAGGGGGCGCAGAAGGGAGATACGCAGTATTTT	CASSEQGAQKGDTQYF
TRBJ2-1	.	TRBD2	TRBV4-3	TGCGCCAGCAGCCAAGATCGGCGGGGGGTCGATGAGCAGTTCTTC	CASSQDRRGVDEQFF
TRBJ2-1	few	TRBD2	TRBV10-3	TGTGCCATCAGTGAGTCAGGTGGGAGGGGTACAGACAATGAGCAGTTCTTC	CAISESGGRGTDNEQFF